The entry below describes one T cell receptor (beta chain). This receptor's antigen is unknown. No base quality information exists; no much larger clone differs at one position. The sample is drawn from a study of long-term antiretroviral therapy in people with HIV (dated by TCRdb to between 2020 and 2023). Context from the whole study: Collection of the earliest samples took place about a decade ahead of the 2015 WHO recommendation for immediate ART, at a time when ART was typically delayed until CD4 counts fell. A retrospective serial study tested whether ART initiation and durable HIV suppression were associated with changes in peripheral blood TRB repertoire composition and diversity. The cohort contributed about 180 cryopreserved PBMC samples from 30 to 35 adults with confirmed HIV infection, collected serially over a mean of around 6 years (range 1-12). Of the 25 to 30 participants with HIV, approximately twelve were female. Test extractions of a monoclonal T-cell line alongside under 35 polyclonal samples showed no cross-contamination during QIAcube processing.

What the research found in general, with its limitations: Expanded TRB clones identified before ART initiation dominated the repertoire across all time points, though the dominance fluctuated and decreased in many PLHIV after ART. Inferences about post-ART repertoire changes are limited because no data were available on ART adherence, viral resistance or therapy changes. Limited PBMC availability meant only the TCR beta chain was sequenced, without alpha chain pairing. Because pre-ART samples had limited cell numbers, unsorted PBMC were profiled rather than sorted CD4+ and CD8+ T cells. Starting ART was linked to a significant rise in TRB diversity, yet even with long-term ART the diversity remained significantly lower than in transplant donor controls. The samples span the years 2004 to 2017, and the ART regimens used may be less effective than current regimens. Narrower CDR3 length ranges were observed in HIV repertoires than in controls, and an antigen-experienced repertoire with only a slight naive shift after ART was suggested by the network structure.

Inclusion was restricted to participants for whom at least one PBMC sample before ART initiation and at least two post-ART samples were available. Every participant with HIV received treatment in the United States of America. Before DNA extraction, cryopreserved samples of 1-10 million PBMC were thawed and then washed. At the time of the earliest PBMC sample, participants with HIV were aged between roughly 20 and 55 years. Each participant contributed PBMC samples from 1-4 timepoints before ART initiation and 2-8 timepoints after ART initiation, with a median of 7 samples. Serial HIV viral load, CD4+ T-cell count, ART history and demographic data were obtained for every participant. A Qiagen kit on a QIAcube was used to extract genomic DNA from unsorted PBMC, with samples processed in batches of 12. The immunoSEQ hsTCRB v3.0 assay was used at survey level resolution to sequence the TRB variable region. TRB sequencing targeted a depth of about 40,000-50,000 T-cell genomes per sample. Pooled TRB libraries were sequenced on an Illumina MiSeq with a v3 150-cycle kit. Per the authors' processing: Repertoire analysis was run in R within a reproducible Nextflow workflow that covered QC, data transformation and analysis. LymphoSeq2, an R package for exploring AIRR-Seq data, was used to implement the custom analyses. A few samples that produced fewer than 5000 total TRB sequences were removed, so approximately 190 HIV repertoires were analyzed. Among the 170 to 200 retained HIV repertoires, 55 to 60 were collected before ART initiation and approximately 130 after ART initiation. Each repertoire was downsampled to 5000 TRB nucleotide sequences, and summary statistics were averaged across 100 downsampling iterations. TRB sequences were retained for analysis only if CDR3 regions of at least seven amino acids were present. Diversity was measured with a Shannon entropy-derived clonality score and the Gini coefficient. In the repertoire networks, any two of the top 5000 CDR3 amino acid sequences were linked whenever the two sequences differed by an edit distance of one. For TRB CDR3 amino acid sequences, antigen specificity groups and MHC restriction were predicted with GLIPH2. CDR3 amino acid sequences were matched against VDJdb and McPAS-TCR to flag known CMV, EBV, HIV or tissue antigen associations. Pre-ART, post-ART and control groups were compared with Wilcoxon signed-rank tests and Holm-Bonferroni correction. Here the immuneACCESS table is served through TCRdb, limited to in-frame sequences with V and J called. Missing clones are a known gap in these copies; in checked studies unresolved V genes cover under half, and the rest lacks a known reason. The DNA gave D and trimming, while V, J and clone size come from that table. Recorded for this sample are about 25,000 clones; roughly 80% of them occurred a single time. Jointly, the top ten make up around 5.3% of the sample.

This TCR derives from a man younger than 40 with HIV. Sequencing was performed on unsorted PBMCs, taken 0.7 years before starting antiretroviral therapy.

Here the CDR3 is given as CASSPQGLGTDTQYF. The DNA is as follows: TGTGCCAGCTCACCACAGGGATTGGGCACAGATACGCAGTATTTT. The chain is assembled from TRBV18 and TRBJ2-3; no D gene call is confident. From the germline V gene, CDR1 is KGHSH and CDR2 is LQKENI. The CDR3 spans 15 residues, from the cysteine through the phenylalanine. Of all the DNA, just the CDR3 is kept, 45 bases in frame from base 1. The junction carries 9 bases between V and J, which are trimmed by 1 base and 1 base respectively.